These 5 T cell receptor beta chains share one sample of origin, sequenced in a study of regulatory T cells in long-lasting Graves disease. Stated time point: persistent/refractory GD, antithyroid drugs over 5 years with positive TRAb. Extracted PBMC RNA gave rise to the TCR library. To make TCR beta libraries, researchers used iRepertoire HTBI primers and Arm-PCR of CDR3 regions. TCRdb redid the calling of the multiplex PCR reads with MiXCR, one entry per CDR3 protein. The data hold about 470,000 distinct CDR3 sequences, with 20% to 25% observed a single time. The sequences come from peripheral blood mononuclear cells (PBMCs), collected when the disease was refractory, from a patient treated with antithyroid drugs. Receptor source: a female donor with Graves disease.

This clonotype has just a few counts. The genes are TRBV29-1 and TRBJ2-5; D not certain. Germline CDR1 SQVTM, CDR2 ANQGSEA. The CDR3 sequence is 14 residues long. V lost 2 bases and J lost 2, with 12 bases in between. In DNA form, the CDR3 reads TGCAGCGTTGAACGGAGACTCTCACAAGAGACCCAGTACTTC. Translated: CSVERRLSQETQYF.

This clonotype came up many times. This rearrangement joins TRBV30 to TRBJ1-2; D is undetermined. Germline CDR1 and CDR2: GTSNPN and SVGIG (reference sequence). The CDR3 sequence is 11 residues long. V was trimmed by 1 base and J by 8 bases, leaving 8 bases between them. The CDR3: CAWSGKGGYTF. In DNA form, the CDR3 reads TGTGCCTGGAGTGGAAAAGGGGGCTACACCTTC.

V usage is TRBV7-2 and J usage is TRBJ2-5; possible D gene TRBD2, 5 bases. V dropped 2 bases and J dropped 0 bases, with 16 bases sitting between them. Looked up from germline, CDR1 is SGHTA and CDR2 is FQGNSA. The length of the CDR3 is 17 residues. CDR3 bases: TGTGCCAGCAGCTTATCTACGGGGTGGACGTACCAAGAGACCCAGTACTTC. Translated, it gives CASSLSTGWTYQETQYF.

The chain employs TRBV14 and TRBJ2-5; the D is unclear. V was cut by 4 bases and J by 9 bases, with 12 bases left in between. Per the germline V gene, CDR1 is SGHDN and CDR2 is FVKESK. CDR3 length equals 12 residues. CDR3: CASSLGPAAQYF. The CDR3 nucleotides are TGTGCCAGCAGCCTAGGGCCGGCGGCCCAGTACTTC.

Comments on this clonotype: An end of the junction differs from the germline gene, which may be a read error. This chain joins TRBV2 and TRBJ1-2; 7 nucleotides align to TRBD1. The CDR3 consists of 16 residues. The germline CDR1 and CDR2 sequences are SNHLY and FYNNEI. CDR3 sequence: CASTPGRARGSSGHIF. The CDR3 DNA follows: TGTGCCAGCACCCCAGGTCGGGCCAGGGGGAGTAGTGGCCACATCTTC.